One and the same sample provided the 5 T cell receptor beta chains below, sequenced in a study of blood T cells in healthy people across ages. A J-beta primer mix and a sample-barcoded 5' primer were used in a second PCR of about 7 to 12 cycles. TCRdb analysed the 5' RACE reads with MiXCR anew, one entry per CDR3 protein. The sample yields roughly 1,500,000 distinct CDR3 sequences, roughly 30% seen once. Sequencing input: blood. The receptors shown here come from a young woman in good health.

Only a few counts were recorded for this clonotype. CDR3 coding DNA: TGTGCCAGCAGCACTCGGACAGGGCCCGAGCAGTACTTC. Encoded protein: CASSTRTGPEQYF. The chain couples TRBV7-9 to TRBJ2-7, with 8 bases matching TRBD1. Germline V gene data show CDR1 as SEHNR and CDR2 as FQNEAQ (reference sequence). With V trimmed by 5 bases and J by 6 bases, 6 bases remained unmatched. This CDR3 comprises 13 residues.

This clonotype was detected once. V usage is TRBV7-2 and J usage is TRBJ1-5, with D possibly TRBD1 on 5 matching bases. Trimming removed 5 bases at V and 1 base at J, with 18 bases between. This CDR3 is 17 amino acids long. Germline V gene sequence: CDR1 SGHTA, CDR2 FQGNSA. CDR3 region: CASSLSLGTLSNQPQHF. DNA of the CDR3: TGTGCCAGCAGCCTCAGCCTGGGGACCCTAAGCAATCAGCCCCAGCATTTT. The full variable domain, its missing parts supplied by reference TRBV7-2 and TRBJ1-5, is GAGVSQSPSNKVTEKGKDVELRCDPISGHTALYWYRQSLGQGLEFLIYFQGNSAPDKSGLPSDRFSAERTGGSVSTLTIQRTQQEDSAVYLCASSLSLGTLSNQPQHFGDGTRLSIL.

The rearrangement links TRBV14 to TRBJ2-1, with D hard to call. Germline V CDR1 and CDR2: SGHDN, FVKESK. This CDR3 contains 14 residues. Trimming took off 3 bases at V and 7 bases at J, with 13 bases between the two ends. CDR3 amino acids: CASSHGKPANEQFF. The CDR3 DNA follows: TGTGCCAGCAGCCACGGAAAGCCTGCGAATGAGCAGTTCTTC.

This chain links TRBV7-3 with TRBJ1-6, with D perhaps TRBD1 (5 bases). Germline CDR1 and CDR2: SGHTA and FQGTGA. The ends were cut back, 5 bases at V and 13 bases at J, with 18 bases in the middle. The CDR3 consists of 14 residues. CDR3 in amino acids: CASSRYADRSPLHF. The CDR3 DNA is TGTGCCAGCAGCCGATACGCCGACAGATCGCCCCTCCACTTT.

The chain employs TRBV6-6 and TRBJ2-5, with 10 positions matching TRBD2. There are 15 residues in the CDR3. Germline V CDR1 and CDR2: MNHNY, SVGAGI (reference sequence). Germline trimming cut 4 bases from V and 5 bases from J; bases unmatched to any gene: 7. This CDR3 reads CASSSSSGGWETQYF. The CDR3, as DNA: TGTGCCAGCAGTTCCTCTAGCGGGGGTTGGGAGACCCAGTACTTC.